The rows below give T cell receptor beta chains drawn from one sample of a study of vaccination effects on CD4 cells after COVID-19. Generated by immunoSEQ multiplex PCR, the TCRdb table keeps only in-frame clones and is missing some. The sample consists of 55,000 to 80,000 clones, roughly 80% of them appearing once. Their cognate antigens are unknown. Here the sequenced sample was CD4+ T cells from PBMCs cultured with SARS-CoV-2 spike peptides, taken before COVID-19 vaccination. The receptors derive from a human donor who received a COVID-19 vaccine. Each CDR3 is given without its conserved first and last residue. The order of the fields is J gene, V gene, CDR3 protein.

TRBJ2-3,TRBV27,ASSFRLATSGATDTQY
TRBJ1-4,TRBV9,ASSSLGLGEKLF
TRBJ2-1,TRBV5-1,ASSLGQRGGMNEQF
TRBJ2-1,TRBV19,ASRTRGGTYNEQF
TRBJ1-1,TRBV4-1,ASSRAAAGTEAF
TRBJ1-1,TRBV5-1,ASSSLDRVNTEAF
TRBJ1-1,TRBV30,AWTGGTTEAF
TRBJ1-1,TRBV2,ASSEVRGMNTEAF
TRBJ1-4,TRBV2,ASSDRDREKLF
TRBJ2-3,TRBV7-3,ASSFTGGHGGTQY
TRBJ2-3,TRBV5-8,ASSLRDPYPTDTQY
TRBJ1-3,TRBV6-5,ASRESSGNTIY
TRBJ2-2,TRBV2,ASSHGLMNTGELF
TRBJ2-3,TRBV2,ARDGRQGTRDTQY
TRBJ2-5,TRBV29-1,SVIVGNYQETQY
TRBJ2-5,TRBV20-1,SASASETQY
TRBJ1-5,TRBV4-1,ASSQDRQGLNQPQH
TRBJ1-5,TRBV10-3,AISGGDSSNGQPQH
TRBJ1-2,TRBV6-5,ASRSRDRYGYT
TRBJ2-1,TRBV7-9,ATHGSGAYNEQF
TRBJ2-2,TRBV9,ASSVRDRGAGELF
TRBJ1-1,TRBV24-1,ATSDRTGGAEAF
TRBJ1-2,TRBV27,ASSALTGFSGYT
TRBJ1-5,TRBV6-2/TRBV6-3,ASSPGLWGQPQH
TRBJ2-6,TRBV7-9,ASGASGANVLT